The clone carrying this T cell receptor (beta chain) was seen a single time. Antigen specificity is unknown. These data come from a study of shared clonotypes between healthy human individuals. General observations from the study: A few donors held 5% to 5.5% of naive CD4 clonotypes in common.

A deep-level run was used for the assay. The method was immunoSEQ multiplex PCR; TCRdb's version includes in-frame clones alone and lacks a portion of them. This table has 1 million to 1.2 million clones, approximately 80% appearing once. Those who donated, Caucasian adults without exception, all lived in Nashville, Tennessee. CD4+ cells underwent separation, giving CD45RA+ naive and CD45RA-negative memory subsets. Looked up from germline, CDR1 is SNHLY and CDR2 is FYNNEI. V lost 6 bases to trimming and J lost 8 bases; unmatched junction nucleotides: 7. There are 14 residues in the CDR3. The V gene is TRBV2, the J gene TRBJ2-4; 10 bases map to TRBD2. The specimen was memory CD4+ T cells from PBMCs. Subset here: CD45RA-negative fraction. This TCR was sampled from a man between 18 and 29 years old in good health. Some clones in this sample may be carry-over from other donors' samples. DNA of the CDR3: TGTGCCAGCAGCCCCCAGCGGGGGGGGGACATTCAGTACTTC. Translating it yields CASSPQRGGDIQYF.